The 27 T cell receptor beta chains in this list originate from one sample, sequenced in a study of blood T cell repertoires in COVID-19. Sequencing was performed with immunoSEQ multiplex PCR; in TCRdb, only in-frame clones are kept and a portion is missing. The repertoire holds around 380,000 clones, 80% to 90% seen once, with 1.3% in the top ten. Sequencing input: PBMCs or T cells enriched from blood (not recorded which). Receptor source: a man aged 25-45 years who had recovered from COVID-19.

This sequence joins TRBV18 and TRBJ1-1; D is possibly TRBD1 (6 bases). Germline CDR1 reads KGHSH; CDR2 reads LQKENI. This CDR3 region has 13 residues. V was cut by 6 bases and J by 3 bases, with 11 bases left in between. The CDR3: CASSQGLDTEAFF. Written as DNA, the CDR3 is TGTGCCAGCTCCCAGGGGTTGGACACTGAAGCTTTCTTT.

The V call is TRBV30, the J call TRBJ1-2; TRBD1 might be the D (6 bases). The CDR3 has 13 residues. The V end was cut by 5 bases, the J end by 6 bases, with 16 bases between. Germline V lookup: CDR1 GTSNPN, CDR2 SVGIG (reference sequence). The CDR3 bases are TGTGCCTGGCTTCAGAGGGGGGGCCATGGCTACACCTTC. Amino acid sequence: CAWLQRGGHGYTF.

The count of this clone is one. The V call is TRBV6-5, the J call TRBJ2-7; TRBD1 agrees at 8 bases. The germline gives CDR1 MNHEY, CDR2 SVGAGI. The CDR3 is 14 amino acids. The ends lost 5 bases at V and 2 bases at J; junction bases unmatched: 5. CDR3 amino acids: CASSQQGETYEQYF. As DNA, the CDR3 is TGTGCCAGCAGTCAACAGGGGGAAACCTACGAGCAGTACTTC.

The chain carries TRBV10-3 and TRBJ1-2, with 9 bases that match TRBD1. The CDR3 totals 14 residues. The junction had 8 bases not matched to a gene; V was cut back by 4 bases and J by 8 bases. The germline CDR1 and CDR2 sequences are ENHRY and SYGVKD. The CDR3 loop reads CAISAPDRGRGYTF. Here the CDR3 DNA reads TGTGCCATCAGTGCCCCGGACAGGGGTAGGGGCTACACCTTC.

The rearrangement links TRBV5-1 to TRBJ1-1; 7 positions match TRBD1. Germline assignment: CDR1 SGHRS and CDR2 YFSETQ. The CDR3 runs 15 residues. Trimming cost V 0 bases and J 3 bases; bases outside gene matches: 5. In DNA, the CDR3 is TGCGCCAGCAGCTTGGTGGCAGGGGGGTACACTGAAGCTTTCTTT. Its translation is CASSLVAGGYTEAFF.

The chain carries TRBV4-2 and TRBJ2-1, with a weak D call TRBD1 (6 bases). Trimming took 5 bases from V and 7 from J, leaving 24 bases between them. The CDR3 length is 17 residues. Germline V gene lookup returns CDR1 LGHNA and CDR2 YNFKEQ. This CDR3 reads CASSKKIGMPGENEQFF. Written as DNA, the CDR3 is TGTGCCAGCAGCAAAAAAATAGGGATGCCAGGGGAGAATGAGCAGTTCTTC.

V gene TRBV12-3 or TRBV12-4 combines with J gene TRBJ2-2; D is undetermined. The CDR3 is 12 residues long. V dropped 6 bases and J dropped 7 bases, with 9 bases sitting between them. CDR3 sequence: CASSPRGGELFF. Written as DNA, the CDR3 is TGTGCCAGCAGCCCGAGAGGCGGGGAGCTGTTTTTT.

This clone was seen only once. CDR3 sequence (DNA): TGCGCCAGCAGCGAGGGACAGGGACGAAACTATGGCTACACCTTC. Protein product: CASSEGQGRNYGYTF. The gene calls are TRBV5-1 and TRBJ1-2; 9 bases agree with TRBD1. Germline V gene lookup returns CDR1 SGHRS and CDR2 YFSETQ. V dropped 4 bases and J dropped 2; count of bases not matched to a gene: 6. CDR3 length: 15 residues.

The gene calls are TRBV27 and TRBJ1-1, with a weak D call TRBD1 (5 bases). Germline V gives CDR1 MNHEY, CDR2 SMNVEV (reference sequence). CDR3 length: 13 amino acids. V shed 5 bases and J shed 1 base, with 8 bases lying between them. CDR3 in amino acids: CASSTGQNTEAFF. CDR3 coding DNA: TGTGCCAGCAGTACCGGACAGAACACTGAAGCTTTCTTT.

The gene calls are TRBV20-1 and TRBJ1-5; 9 nucleotides align to TRBD1. Germline values: CDR1 DFQATT, CDR2 SNEGSKA (reference sequence). J lost 8 bases, V lost 3 bases, and 2 bases had no gene match. The CDR3 contains 12 residues. The CDR3 DNA sequence: TGCAGTGCTAGTCGGACAGGGGAGCCCCAGCATTTT. Residues: CSASRTGEPQHF.

CDR3 region: CAWRVGPWESPLHF. The CDR3 DNA is TGTGCCTGGAGAGTCGGCCCGTGGGAGTCACCCCTCCACTTT. This chain connects TRBV30 to TRBJ1-6; D is unclear. The CDR3 spans 14 residues. Trimming took off 3 bases at V and 10 bases at J, with 16 bases between the two ends. CDR1 and CDR2 from the germline V gene are GTSNPN and SVGIG (reference sequence).

J is TRBJ1-5 and V is TRBV5-4, with a tentative D call TRBD1 (6 bases). V was cut by 2 bases and J by 0 bases, with 15 bases left in between. The CDR3 has 17 residues. Germline V CDR1 and CDR2: SGHNT, YYREEE (reference sequence). The DNA of the CDR3 is TGTGCCAGCAGCTTAACAGGGAAGGGATATAGCAATCAGCCCCAGCATTTT. It codes for CASSLTGKGYSNQPQHF.

J is TRBJ1-1 and V is TRBV30; D gene unclear. The V gene lost 0 bases and the J gene lost 1 base, with 6 bases spanning the gap. The CDR3 loop spans 13 amino acids. The germline V gene encodes CDR1 GTSNPN and CDR2 SVGIG (reference sequence). The CDR3 bases are TGTGCCTGGAGTGTACTATGGAACACTGAAGCTTTCTTT. Encoded protein: CAWSVLWNTEAFF.

Written as DNA, the CDR3 is TGTGCCAGCAGCGTAGGAGGGACAGGGTTAGAAAGCTACACCTTC. Its translation is CASSVGGTGLESYTF. The chain combines TRBV9 with TRBJ1-2, with 9 bases aligning to TRBD1. Unmatched junction bases numbered 9, after V lost 0 bases and J lost 9 bases. The CDR3 sequence is 15 residues long. CDR1 is SGDLS, CDR2 YYNGEE, per germline.

The V gene is TRBV11-2, the J gene TRBJ1-3; 8 nucleotides align to TRBD1. Germline lookup yields CDR1 SGHAT and CDR2 FQNNGV. V dropped 6 bases and J dropped 0; count of bases not matched to a gene: 13. There are 18 residues in the CDR3. CDR3 amino acids: CASRKFRDRKNSGNTIYF. In DNA, the CDR3 is TGTGCCAGCAGAAAATTCCGGGACAGGAAAAACTCTGGAAACACCATATATTTT.

The chain has TRBV6-2 or TRBV6-3 and TRBJ2-7; TRBD1 is a possible D gene (5 bases). CDR3 length: 15 amino acids. Trimming removed 2 bases from V and 7 bases from J, with 18 bases in between. CDR1 and CDR2 (germline): MNHEY, SVGEGT. The CDR3 loop is CASSYGPRAEKEQYF. The CDR3 DNA is TGTGCCAGCAGTTACGGGCCCAGGGCCGAGAAAGAGCAGTACTTC.

The rearrangement uses TRBV11-2 and TRBJ2-1; 8 nucleotides align to TRBD1. Germline trimming cut 11 bases from V and 7 bases from J; bases unmatched to any gene: 13. The CDR3 runs to 14 residues. Per germline, CDR1 SGHAT and CDR2 FQNNGV. The CDR3 here is CASTPRGLSNEQFF. The CDR3 DNA sequence: TGTGCCTCCACGCCCAGGGGGCTTTCAAATGAGCAGTTCTTC.

The rearrangement joins TRBV13 to TRBJ1-3; TRBD1 aligns across 9 bases. The CDR3 is 16 amino acids. Germline CDR1 PRHDT, CDR2 FYEKMQ (reference sequence). J was trimmed by 3 bases and V by 7 bases; bases with no gene match: 10. The CDR3, as DNA: TGTGCCAGCACCCCGGGACAGGGTCTTAGTGGAAACACCATATATTTT. Protein: CASTPGQGLSGNTIYF.

The chain recombines TRBV23-1 with TRBJ1-1; D gene unclear. Being an ORF, TRBV23-1 has a function that is uncertain. V dropped 2 bases and J dropped 2 bases, with 15 bases sitting between them. This CDR3 contains 16 residues. The CDR3 DNA reads as TGCGCCAGCAGTCAAGAGCCAGGCCGGGGTAACACTGAAGCTTTCTTT. This encodes CASSQEPGRGNTEAFF.

The V and J genes are TRBV4-1 and TRBJ2-3, with 12 bases identical to TRBD2. V trimming: 2 bases; J trimming: 0 bases; junction bases outside the gene matches: 3. The CDR3 has 17 residues. Per germline, CDR1 MGHRA and CDR2 YSYEKL. The CDR3 spells CASSQLGLAGSTDTQYF. The CDR3 DNA sequence: TGCGCCAGCAGCCAACTAGGACTAGCGGGGAGCACAGATACGCAGTATTTT.

V gene TRBV7-6 combines with J gene TRBJ2-7; 7 bases match TRBD2. Trimming cost V 1 base and J 4 bases; bases outside gene matches: 1. Germline assignment: CDR1 SGHVS and CDR2 FNYEAQ. The CDR3 has 13 amino acids. The CDR3 DNA follows: TGTGCCAGCAGCTTAGGGGAGGGGTACGAGCAGTACTTC. The encoded protein is CASSLGEGYEQYF. Variable domain in full (rest from reference TRBV7-6 and TRBJ2-7): GAGVSQSPRYKVTKRGQDVALRCDPISGHVSLYWYRQALGQGPEFLTYFNYEAQQDKSGLPNDRFSAERPEGSISTLTIQRTEQRDSAMYRCASSLGEGYEQYFGPGTRLTVT.

V gene TRBV27 combines with J gene TRBJ2-2; D is perhaps TRBD2 (6 bases). The CDR3 contains 15 residues. Germline V lookup: CDR1 MNHEY, CDR2 SMNVEV (reference sequence). Trimming shortened V by 5 bases and J by 6 bases, and 16 bases separated the two germline ends. The CDR3 coding sequence is TGTGCCAGCAGTCCCTCCGGAGGGTTGGCCGGGGAGCTGTTTTTT. Its protein product is CASSPSGGLAGELFF.

In regard to this clone: This same CDR3 is encoded by further DNA sequences in the sample. The CDR3 region is CASSFSNEQFF. The CDR3 DNA reads TGTGCCAGCAGTTTTTCGAATGAGCAGTTCTTC. V usage is TRBV12-3 or TRBV12-4 and J usage is TRBJ2-1; D call uncertain. V lost 3 bases and J 7 bases, leaving 4 bases between the germline ends. The length of the CDR3 is 11 residues.

The J gene is TRBJ1-4, the V gene TRBV2, with TRBD1 matching over 9 bases. Germline loops: CDR1 SNHLY, CDR2 FYNNEI. The CDR3 length is 13 residues. V lost 10 bases, J lost 5 bases, and 5 bases stayed unmatched. The CDR3 reads CATGQGFNEKLFF. CDR3 coding DNA: TGTGCCACTGGACAGGGGTTCAATGAAAAACTGTTTTTT. Complete variable domain (other parts from reference TRBV2 and TRBJ1-4): EPEVTQTPSHQVTQMGQEVILRCVPISNHLYFYWYRQILGQKVEFLVSFYNNEISEKSEIFDDQFSVERPDGSNFTLKIRSTKLEDSAMYFCATGQGFNEKLFFGSGTQLSVL.

V usage is TRBV10-3 and J usage is TRBJ1-5; possible D gene TRBD1, 6 bases. The CDR3 has 15 residues. Germline V gene sequence: CDR1 ENHRY, CDR2 SYGVKD. Trimming took off 4 bases at V and 4 bases at J, with 14 bases between the two ends. CDR3 DNA: TGTGCCATCAGTGCTTCAGGGGCGGTAAATCAGCCCCAGCATTTT. Amino acids: CAISASGAVNQPQHF.

CDR3 sequence (DNA): TGTGCCAGCAGCTCCGCGCCTAGGGGTTTTAAAGAGACCCAGTACTTC. This sequence encodes CASSSAPRGFKETQYF. This sequence joins TRBV11-2 and TRBJ2-5; tentatively, D is TRBD1 (5 bases). The CDR3 has 16 amino acids. CDR1 and CDR2 (germline): SGHAT, FQNNGV. V lost 4 bases to trimming and J lost 3 bases, with 18 bases between them.

The chain combines TRBV12-5 with TRBJ2-5; TRBD1 might be the D (5 bases). Between the trimmed V and J ends, which lost 0 bases and 7 bases, there was a span of 12 bases. Germline loops: CDR1 LGHNT, CDR2 FRNRAP. CDR3 length equals 14 residues. DNA of the CDR3: TGTGCTAGTGGTTTGGTTGAGGAACAGGCGACCCAGTACTTC. This encodes CASGLVEEQATQYF.